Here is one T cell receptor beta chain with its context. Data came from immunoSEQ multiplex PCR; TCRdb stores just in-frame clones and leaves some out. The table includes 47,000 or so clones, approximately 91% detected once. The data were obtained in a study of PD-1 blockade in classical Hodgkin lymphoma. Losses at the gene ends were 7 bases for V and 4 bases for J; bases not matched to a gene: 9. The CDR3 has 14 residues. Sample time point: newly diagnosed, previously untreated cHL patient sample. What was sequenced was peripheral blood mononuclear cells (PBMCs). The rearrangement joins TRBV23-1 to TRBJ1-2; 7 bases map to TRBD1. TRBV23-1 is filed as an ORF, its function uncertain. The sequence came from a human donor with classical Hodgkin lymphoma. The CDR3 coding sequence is TGCGCCAGCACCTCCACAGGGGCCGGCTATGGCTACACCTTC. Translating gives CASTSTGAGYGYTF.